The next 18 T cell receptor beta chains were all read from a single sample in a study of T cell repertoires in cytomegalovirus infection. TCRdb analysed the reads with MiXCR anew, one entry per CDR3 protein. The sample yields hundreds of thousands of distinct CDR3 sequences, approximately 29% seen once. Antigens for these TCRs are unknown. The sequencing used cultured CD8+ T cells from PBMCs, collected from culture after CMV antigen stimulation. All receptors derive from a human donor in good health (CMV status not recorded). Some clones in this sample may be carry-over from other donors' samples.

The rearrangement joins TRBV29-1 to TRBJ2-6; 8 positions match TRBD1. Per germline, CDR1 SQVTM and CDR2 ANQGSEA. The CDR3 sequence is 16 residues long. After removal of 6 bases from V and 2 bases from J, the junction contained 9 bases not matched to a gene. The chain's CDR3 is CSVVTGEIPGANVLTF. The DNA of the CDR3 is TGCAGCGTCGTGACAGGGGAAATCCCTGGGGCCAACGTCCTGACTTTC.

The chain is built from TRBV6-8 and TRBJ1-2; D gene ambiguous. V lost 2 bases and J lost 6, with 10 bases in between. From germline, CDR1 is MNHGY and CDR2 SAAAGT. This CDR3 is built from 13 residues. This chain's CDR3 is CASSYADIDGYTF. In DNA, the CDR3 is TGTGCCAGCAGTTACGCGGATATCGATGGCTACACCTTC.

This clonotype was seen only a few times. The rearrangement uses TRBV4-1 and TRBJ1-4; D not resolved. Per germline, CDR1 MGHRA and CDR2 YSYEKL. V lost 2 bases to trimming and J lost 2 bases, with 9 bases between them. CDR3 length: 15 amino acids. CDR3 protein: CASSQHSGTNEKLFF. The DNA of the CDR3 is TGCGCCAGCAGCCAACACTCCGGGACTAATGAAAAACTGTTTTTT.

This clonotype was observed many times. The chain links TRBV7-2 to TRBJ2-7; possible D gene TRBD2, 6 bases. CDR3 size: 16 residues. From germline, CDR1 is SGHTA and CDR2 FQGNSA. The V and J ends lost 1 base and 2 bases respectively, with 15 bases between them. CDR3 DNA sequence: TGTGCCAGCAGCTTAGTCGGTAGCGGTTGGACCTACGAGCAGTACGTC. Its protein is CASSLVGSGWTYEQYV.

The chain employs TRBV10-3 and TRBJ2-1; D might be TRBD2 (5 bases). CDR1 and CDR2 (germline): ENHRY, SYGVKD. V dropped 0 bases and J dropped 3 bases, with 12 bases sitting between them. CDR3 length: 16 residues. For the CDR3, the DNA is TGTGCCATCAGTGAGTCGGAGCGGTTGGACTACAATGAGCAGTTCTTC. Translated, it gives CAISESERLDYNEQFF.

This clonotype has only a few counts. The chain recombines TRBV11-2 with TRBJ1-2; 9 bases are shared with TRBD1. Germline V gene data show CDR1 as SGHAT and CDR2 as FQNNGV. V shed 1 base, J shed 7 bases, and the junction held 4 bases outside the gene matches. This CDR3 has 14 amino acids. The CDR3 DNA is TGTGCCAGCAGCTTAGGGACAGGGGAGTCTGGCTACACCTTC. Translating it yields CASSLGTGESGYTF.

A few counts support this clonotype. V and J are TRBV27 and TRBJ2-3, with D uncertain. The germline V and J ends were trimmed by 0 bases and 6 bases, with 7 bases remaining between them. Germline CDR1 is MNHEY and CDR2 is SMNVEV (reference sequence). CDR3 length: 13 residues. The CDR3 coding sequence is TGTGCCAGCAGTTTATCGGCCGGGGATACGCAGTATTTT. As protein: CASSLSAGDTQYF.

The CDR3 DNA reads TGTGCCAGCAGCTTACGAGCGGGGGGGCGTTTTTTGTCAGAGACCCAGTACTTC. Its protein is CASSLRAGGRFLSETQYF. The chain uses TRBV7-2 and TRBJ2-5; 10 bases are shared with TRBD2. The germline gives CDR1 SGHTA, CDR2 FQGNSA. The CDR3 consists of 18 residues. Germline trimming cut 2 bases from V and 4 bases from J; bases unmatched to any gene: 13.

V and J are TRBV12-5 and TRBJ2-1; D is possibly TRBD1 or TRBD2 (5 bases each). V was trimmed by 4 bases and J by 3 bases, leaving 19 bases between them. Looked up from germline, CDR1 is LGHNT and CDR2 is FRNRAP. This CDR3 has 17 residues. In DNA, the CDR3 is TGTGCTAGTGGTTACTCCGAGGGGTCGTTATACTACAATGAGCAGTTCTTC. Translating gives CASGYSEGSLYYNEQFF.

The CDR3, as DNA: TGTGCCAGCAATACACAGGGGAACACTGAAGCTTTCTTT. It translates to CASNTQGNTEAFF. The gene calls are TRBV6-2 or TRBV6-3 and TRBJ1-1; the D gene is possibly TRBD1 (6 bases). The CDR3 consists of 13 residues. With 7 bases removed from V and 1 base from J, the gap between germline ends came to 10 bases. The germline gives CDR1 MNHEY, CDR2 SVGEGT.

This chain uses TRBV12-3 or TRBV12-4 with TRBJ2-7; the D is unclear. V shed 5 bases and J shed 6 bases, with 14 bases lying between them. The CDR3 runs to 13 residues. The CDR3 DNA is TGTGCCAGCAGTCCCCCATTAGGGTCCGAGCAGTACTTC. Translated, it gives CASSPPLGSEQYF.

This clonotype was recorded many times. This chain links TRBV7-2 with TRBJ1-3; weak D call: TRBD1 (6 bases). V was cut by 4 bases and J by 0 bases, with 10 bases left in between. The CDR3 length is 15 residues. CDR1 is SGHTA, CDR2 FQGNSA, per germline. The CDR3 protein is CASSSDRTSGNTIYF. DNA for the CDR3: TGTGCCAGCAGCTCCGACAGGACCTCTGGAAACACCATATATTTT.

Details on this clonotype: A read error may explain this, as a much larger clone is one base away. The chain has TRBV7-6 and TRBJ2-7, with D tentatively TRBD2 (6 bases). Per germline, CDR1 SGHVS and CDR2 FNYEAQ. V shed 5 bases and J shed 1 base, with 27 bases lying between them. The CDR3 has 19 residues. The chain's CDR3 is CASSHDPTNRRGHSYEQYF. CDR3 coding DNA: TGTGCCAGCAGCCACGACCCCACGAATCGGAGGGGCCATTCCTACGAGCAGTACTTC.

The chain carries TRBV9 and TRBJ1-2, with no clear D. The CDR3 is made up of 11 amino acids. Germline V gene sequence: CDR1 SGDLS, CDR2 YYNGEE. V shed 7 bases and J shed 8 bases, with 12 bases lying between them. As DNA, the CDR3 is TGTGCCAGCCATAAGGGTGGCGGCTACACCTTC. It specifies CASHKGGGYTF.

As concerns this clonotype: The junction differs from germline at one of its ends, possibly a read error. The rearrangement uses TRBV7-6 and TRBJ2-5; the D is unclear. CDR1 is SGHVS and CDR2 is FNYEAQ in the germline V gene. This CDR3 spans 15 amino acids. Written as DNA, the CDR3 is TGTGCTAGCAGCTTAGGAAATTCGGCGCAAGAGACCCAGTACTTC. Translated, it gives CASSLGNSAQETQYF.

This clonotype came up a few times. The chain is built from TRBV5-4 and TRBJ1-4, with a tentative D call TRBD1 (5 bases). The CDR3 runs to 14 residues. Germline CDR1 and CDR2: SGHNT and YYREEE (reference sequence). Trimming took off 0 bases at V and 8 bases at J, with 11 bases between the two ends. DNA of the CDR3: TGTGCCAGCAGCTTGGAGGGCAGGGAAGAAAAACTGTTTTTT. This encodes CASSLEGREEKLFF.

This sequence joins TRBV7-4 and TRBJ1-4; no clear D. CDR1 SGHVT and CDR2 SQSDAQ come from the germline V gene. There are 17 residues in the CDR3. The V end was cut by 5 bases, the J end by 2 bases, with 18 bases between. The chain's CDR3 is CASSRRIRNATNEKLFF. The CDR3 coding sequence is TGTGCCAGCAGCCGTAGGATCCGTAATGCGACTAATGAAAAACTGTTTTTT.

CDR3 loop: CASRNGTGFPRSSYNSPLHF. Here the CDR3 DNA reads TGTGCCAGCAGGAACGGGACAGGGTTCCCCAGGAGCTCCTATAATTCACCCCTCCACTTT. This chain uses TRBV6-5 with TRBJ1-6; TRBD1 aligns across 9 bases. J gave up 0 bases and V 6 bases, and 15 bases lay outside the gene matches. CDR1 and CDR2 (germline): MNHEY, SVGAGI. The CDR3 length is 20 residues.